These 9 T cell receptor beta chains came from one sample sequenced in a study of T-cell memory formation after mild COVID-19. Each CDR3 protein is one row after TCRdb ran MiXCR on the 5' RACE reads. The sample contains about 340,000 distinct CDR3 sequences, roughly 20% of which appear only once. The sample comprised PBMCs or a T cell subset sorted from them (not recorded which). The receptors come from a man between 18 and 29 years old who had mild COVID-19 (a few samples of this study predate the infection). Cell type and time point are not known.

This clonotype was observed many times. V gene TRBV7-3 combines with J gene TRBJ2-3; the D is unclear. This CDR3 has 13 residues. The V end was cut by 3 bases, the J end by 4 bases, with 8 bases between. CDR1 is SGHTA, CDR2 FQGTGA, per germline. In DNA, the CDR3 is TGTGCCAGCAGCTTCCCCGGCGCAGATACGCAGTATTTT. Its protein product is CASSFPGADTQYF.

The sample holds a few counts of this clonotype. The rearrangement joins TRBV5-5 to TRBJ2-3; the D gene is possibly TRBD2 (6 bases). Looked up from germline, CDR1 is SGHKS and CDR2 is YYEKEE (reference sequence). V was trimmed by 7 bases and J by 6 bases, leaving 21 bases between them. The CDR3 runs 15 residues. The CDR3 coding sequence is TGTGCCAGCGGTCTCCGGGACTCGCGTTCGGATACGCAGTATTTT. It encodes CASGLRDSRSDTQYF.

This clonotype showed up just a few times. V gene TRBV6-2 or TRBV6-3 combines with J gene TRBJ2-5; D gene uncertain. Germline CDR1 and CDR2: MNHEY and SVGEGT. Trimming removed 7 bases from V and 9 bases from J, with 18 bases in between. The CDR3 has 13 residues. In DNA form, the CDR3 reads TGTGCCAGCAATCGACGGGCCGTCGAGGCCCAGTACTTC. Translated, it gives CASNRRAVEAQYF.

In this sample, this clonotype turned up a few times. The rearrangement links TRBV19 to TRBJ1-1, with a weak D call TRBD1 (6 bases). This CDR3 has 13 residues. The ends were cut back, 10 bases at V and 8 bases at J, with 20 bases in the middle. CDR1 and CDR2 from the germline V gene are LNHDA and SQIVND (reference sequence). As DNA, the CDR3 is TGTGCCACCTCCTCCGCAGGGGTCCGGGAAGCTTTCTTT. It codes for CATSSAGVREAFF.

This clonotype was detected a few times. V usage is TRBV28 and J usage is TRBJ1-1, with D possibly being TRBD1 (6 bases). V shed 5 bases and J shed 6 bases, with 22 bases lying between them. Germline V gene sequence: CDR1 MDHEN, CDR2 SYDVKM. The CDR3 has 16 amino acids. This CDR3 reads CASSPGGGQGGAEAFF. For the CDR3, the DNA is TGTGCCAGCAGTCCCGGGGGGGGCCAGGGAGGAGCTGAAGCTTTCTTT.

This chain joins TRBV7-2 and TRBJ1-4; unclear D gene. From germline, CDR1 is SGHTA and CDR2 FQGNSA. The V and J ends lost 2 bases and 5 bases respectively, with 15 bases between them. The CDR3 totals 16 residues. CDR3 nucleotides: TGTGCCAGCAGCTTAACCCCGGACCGGTTAAATGAAAAACTGTTTTTT. It specifies CASSLTPDRLNEKLFF.

V and J are TRBV7-6 and TRBJ2-6; the D is unclear. V lost 5 bases to trimming and J lost 0 bases, with 14 bases between them. Germline V gene data show CDR1 as SGHVS and CDR2 as FNYEAQ. This CDR3 is built from 17 residues. In nucleotides, the CDR3 is TGTGCCAGCAGCCCGAGACCCCGGGTCTCTGGGGCCAACGTCCTGACTTTC. Residues: CASSPRPRVSGANVLTF.

This clonotype was found a few times. V gene TRBV10-3 combines with J gene TRBJ2-7, with TRBD2 matching 13 bases. The germline gives CDR1 ENHRY, CDR2 SYGVKD. The ends lost 6 bases at V and 4 bases at J; junction bases unmatched: 6. This CDR3 is built from 15 residues. CDR3 DNA sequence: TGTGCCATCAGCCCGGGACTAGCGGGGATATACGAGCAGTACGTC. This sequence encodes CAISPGLAGIYEQYV.

The V call is TRBV4-1, the J call TRBJ1-5; 9 bases align to TRBD1. The CDR3 totals 15 residues. Per the germline V gene, CDR1 is MGHRA and CDR2 is YSYEKL. J gave up 4 bases and V 4 bases, and 5 bases lay outside the gene matches. The CDR3 bases are TGCGCCAGCAGCCGAGGGACAGGGTGGAATCAGCCCCAGCATTTT. It is translated as CASSRGTGWNQPQHF.